Each of the 30 T cell receptor beta chains below was sequenced from the same sample in a study of neurological immune-mediated disorders. The time point: longitudinal time-point 2. TCRdb independently ran MiXCR on the 5' RACE reads; one entry per CDR3 protein. The sample consists of 80,000 to 100,000 distinct CDR3 sequences, nearly 6% of them appearing once. Sequenced sample: PBMCs. Receptors were obtained from a woman aged 55-70 years with multiple sclerosis.

This clonotype was seen at least ten times. This rearrangement joins TRBV5-6 to TRBJ1-2; 7 bases align to TRBD1. Germline assignment: CDR1 SGHDT and CDR2 YYEEEE. Unmatched junction bases numbered 6, after V lost 3 bases and J lost 4 bases. This CDR3 comprises 14 residues. The DNA for the CDR3 is TGTGCCAGCAGCTCCGGACAGGTCCGCTATGGCTACACCTTC. This gives the protein CASSSGQVRYGYTF.

This clonotype was detected many times. The CDR3 region has the DNA TGTGCCACCAGCAGAGATAGGCGGGGGGGCCCCGGGGAGCTGTTTTTT. Protein sequence: CATSRDRRGGPGELFF. This rearrangement joins TRBV15 to TRBJ2-2; 9 positions agree with TRBD2. In germline, CDR1 is LNHNV, CDR2 YYDKDF (reference sequence). Trimming took 0 bases from V and 6 from J; bases not matched to a gene: 5. CDR3 length: 16 amino acids.

This clonotype was seen ten or more times. This chain joins TRBV7-8 and TRBJ2-5, with no clear D. Trimming took off 5 bases at V and 5 bases at J, with 9 bases between the two ends. The CDR3 consists of 12 residues. CDR1 and CDR2 (germline): SGHVS, FQNEAQ. The CDR3 is CASSAGGETQYF. CDR3 DNA: TGTGCCAGCAGCGCCGGTGGTGAGACCCAGTACTTC.

This clonotype was observed at least ten times. The chain joins TRBV5-5 to TRBJ1-5; TRBD1 matches 7 bases. Looked up from germline, CDR1 is SGHKS and CDR2 is YYEKEE (reference sequence). The CDR3 totals 15 residues. With V trimmed by 0 bases and J by 3 bases, 3 bases remained unmatched. For the CDR3, the DNA is TGTGCCAGCAGCTTGGAGACAGGGTACAATCAGCCCCAGCATTTT. This gives the protein CASSLETGYNQPQHF.

This clonotype was recorded at least ten times. V usage is TRBV5-1 and J usage is TRBJ2-1; 10 nucleotides line up with TRBD1. From germline, CDR1 is SGHRS and CDR2 YFSETQ. V shed 4 bases, J shed 3 bases, and the junction held 16 bases outside the gene matches. This CDR3 has 19 amino acids. CDR3 in amino acids: CASSPGQGIRLRSYNEQFF. The CDR3 DNA reads as TGCGCCAGCAGCCCGGGACAGGGGATCCGTCTGAGAAGCTACAATGAGCAGTTCTTC.

This clonotype was counted ten times or more. The V call is TRBV6-2 or TRBV6-3, the J call TRBJ2-7; 7 bases align to TRBD1. Germline V gene sequence: CDR1 MNHEY, CDR2 SVGEGT. Unmatched junction bases numbered 8, after V lost 6 bases and J lost 3 bases. CDR3 size: 14 residues. As DNA, the CDR3 is TGTGCCAGCAGCCGACTCGGACAGGACTACGAGCAGTACTTC. Translation: CASSRLGQDYEQYF.

There are many counts of this clonotype. V usage is TRBV9 and J usage is TRBJ2-2; 12 nucleotides agree with TRBD2. Unmatched junction bases numbered 7, after V lost 0 bases and J lost 4 bases. CDR3 length: 18 amino acids. In germline, CDR1 is SGDLS, CDR2 YYNGEE. The chain's CDR3 is CASSVGLAGGLVTGELFF. The CDR3 DNA reads as TGTGCCAGCAGCGTAGGGCTAGCGGGGGGGCTCGTCACCGGGGAGCTGTTTTTT.

This clonotype was seen repeatedly, ten times or more. The V and J genes are TRBV12-3 or TRBV12-4 and TRBJ2-5, with a weak D call TRBD2 (6 bases). The CDR3 consists of 14 residues. Trimming took 2 bases from V and 5 from J, leaving 12 bases between them. This CDR3 reads CASSLNGGAETQYF. CDR3 in DNA: TGTGCCAGCAGTTTAAACGGGGGAGCGGAGACCCAGTACTTC.

This clonotype was counted ten times or more. This rearrangement joins TRBV28 to TRBJ1-1, with D unclear. V gave up 1 base and J gave up 4 bases, with 13 bases separating them. The CDR3 covers 15 residues. Germline V gene data show CDR1 as MDHEN and CDR2 as SYDVKM. CDR3 coding DNA: TGTGCCAGCAGTTTATTTGGGGTGTGGGGCACTGAAGCTTTCTTT. Encoded protein: CASSLFGVWGTEAFF. Combining the CDR3 with reference TRBV28 and TRBJ1-1 gives the whole variable domain DVKVTQSSRYLVKRTGEKVFLECVQDMDHENMFWYRQDPGLGLRLIYFSYDVKMKEKGDIPEGYSVSREKKERFSLILESASTNQTSMYLCASSLFGVWGTEAFFGQGTRLTVV.

Of note for this clonotype: A much larger clone differs from this one at a single base, so this may be a read error. The V call is TRBV20-1, the J call TRBJ2-7; D not resolved. Trimming left V 1 base short and J 1 base short, with 11 bases between. Germline lookup yields CDR1 DFQATT and CDR2 SNEGSKA (reference sequence). The CDR3 contains 14 residues. CDR3 protein: CSARVWTSSYEQYF. CDR3 coding DNA: TGCAGTGCTAGAGTATGGACCTCGTCCTACGAGCAGTACTTC.

The sample holds many counts of this clonotype. This chain connects TRBV7-9 to TRBJ1-4; tentative D call: TRBD1 (5 bases). Trimming took 4 bases from V and 4 from J, leaving 13 bases between them. Germline V gene sequence: CDR1 SEHNR, CDR2 FQNEAQ (reference sequence). The CDR3 runs 15 residues. This CDR3 is CASSSSTVHNEKLFF. The CDR3 nucleotides read TGTGCCAGCAGCTCGTCGACAGTTCATAATGAAAAACTGTTTTTT.

The table lists this clonotype with many counts. The rearrangement joins TRBV7-2 to TRBJ2-7; D ambiguous. From germline, CDR1 is SGHTA and CDR2 FQGNSA. The CDR3 loop spans 12 amino acids. V was shortened by 5 bases and J by 3 bases, with 8 bases between the two germline ends. The CDR3 nucleotides read TGTGCCAGCAGCAAAGTGGGCTACGAGCAGTACTTC. Amino acid sequence: CASSKVGYEQYF.

With regard to this clonotype: This could be a read error, since a much larger clone is one nucleotide away. The rearrangement links TRBV6-5 to TRBJ1-6, with a weak D call TRBD1 (5 bases). This CDR3 has 15 amino acids. The V gene lost 6 bases and the J gene lost 7 bases, with 16 bases spanning the gap. Per germline, CDR1 MNHEY and CDR2 SVGAGI. CDR3 DNA sequence: TGTGCCAGCAGCAAAGTCAGGGTGGAGAATTCACCCCTCCACTTT. Its protein is CASSKVRVENSPLHF.

This clonotype was seen repeatedly, ten times or more. The gene calls are TRBV20-1 and TRBJ2-2; D remains unclear. The CDR3 totals 14 residues. Germline V gives CDR1 DFQATT, CDR2 SNEGSKA (reference sequence). The V gene lost 2 bases and the J gene lost 0 bases, with 7 bases spanning the gap. The CDR3: CSARRTANTGELFF. DNA for the CDR3: TGCAGTGCTAGACGGACGGCGAACACCGGGGAGCTGTTTTTT.

This clonotype was seen at least ten times. This chain links TRBV5-1 with TRBJ2-3; weak D call: TRBD1 (6 bases). The germline V gene has CDR1 SGHRS and CDR2 YFSETQ. This CDR3 has 15 residues. V was trimmed by 4 bases and J by 2 bases, leaving 14 bases between them. Written as DNA, the CDR3 is TGCGCCAGCAGCCCACTGAGGACAGACACAGATACGCAGTATTTT. Protein: CASSPLRTDTDTQYF.

The table lists this clonotype with many counts. The chain employs TRBV29-1 and TRBJ1-1, with D possibly matching TRBD1 (6 bases). V was trimmed by 1 base and J by 6 bases, leaving 12 bases between them. The CDR3 is made up of 13 amino acids. Germline V gene sequence: CDR1 SQVTM, CDR2 ANQGSEA. In nucleotides, the CDR3 is TGCAGCGTTGAAGGAGGGGGGGGTTCTGAAGCTTTCTTT. Its translation: CSVEGGGGSEAFF. Variable domain in full (rest from reference TRBV29-1 and TRBJ1-1): SAVISQKPSRDICQRGTSLTIQCQVDSQVTMMFWYRQQPGQSLTLIATANQGSEATYESGFVIDKFPISRPNLTFSTLTVSNMSPEDSSIYLCSVEGGGGSEAFFGQGTRLTVV.

The table lists this clonotype with many counts. This chain joins TRBV5-1 and TRBJ1-3; the D gene is possibly TRBD1 (6 bases). CDR1 and CDR2 (germline): SGHRS, YFSETQ. The V gene lost 3 bases and the J gene lost 3 bases, with 10 bases spanning the gap. CDR3 length: 14 amino acids. CDR3 bases: TGCGCCAGCAGCTCCACAGGGCTTGGAAACACCATATATTTT. Protein sequence: CASSSTGLGNTIYF. Drawing the rest from reference TRBV5-1 and TRBJ1-3, the complete variable domain is KAGVTQTPRYLIKTRGQQVTLSCSPISGHRSVSWYQQTPGQGLQFLFEYFSETQRNKGNFPGRFSGRQFSNSRSEMNVSTLELGDSALYLCASSSTGLGNTIYFGEGSWLTVV.

This clonotype was recorded many times. The chain joins TRBV15 to TRBJ1-1; D gene ambiguous. The germline gives CDR1 LNHNV, CDR2 YYDKDF (reference sequence). The CDR3 spans 13 residues. The V and J ends lost 1 base and 5 bases respectively, with 8 bases between them. The CDR3 nucleotides are TGTGCCACCAGCAGAGGGGGAGCGACTGAAGCTTTCTTT. Residues: CATSRGGATEAFF.

In its sample, this clonotype was seen many times. DNA of the CDR3: TGCAGTGCTAGAGATCGGACACAAGGGCCTACCTCCTACGAGCAGTACTTC. The encoded protein is CSARDRTQGPTSYEQYF. This chain connects TRBV20-1 to TRBJ2-7; possible D gene TRBD1, 5 bases. Trimming removed 0 bases at V and 0 bases at J, with 18 bases between. Germline CDR1 is DFQATT and CDR2 is SNEGSKA (reference sequence). The CDR3 is 17 residues long.

This clonotype came up many times. J is TRBJ2-7 and V is TRBV6-5; D uncertain. CDR1 and CDR2 from the germline V gene are MNHEY and SVGAGI. V lost 0 bases, J lost 2 bases, and 8 bases lay in between. This CDR3 has 14 residues. CDR3 in amino acids: CASSYSVGAYEQYF. CDR3 nucleotide sequence: TGTGCCAGCAGTTACTCGGTAGGTGCCTACGAGCAGTACTTC.

This clonotype was detected many times. The rearrangement joins TRBV5-4 to TRBJ2-7; 8 bases agree with TRBD1. Germline values: CDR1 SGHNT, CDR2 YYREEE (reference sequence). The CDR3 sequence is 16 residues long. V dropped 1 base and J dropped 2; count of bases not matched to a gene: 8. CDR3 amino acids: CASSLPGRGRTYEQYF. CDR3 bases: TGTGCCAGCAGCTTGCCTGGCAGGGGGCGCACCTACGAGCAGTACTTC.

This clonotype has a count of ten or more. The chain combines TRBV5-1 with TRBJ2-1, with D perhaps TRBD2 (5 bases). Trimming took off 4 bases at V and 2 bases at J, with 10 bases between the two ends. The CDR3 is 14 amino acids. Germline lookup yields CDR1 SGHRS and CDR2 YFSETQ. The CDR3 here is CASSGSGTYNEQFF. CDR3 in DNA: TGCGCCAGCAGCGGATCCGGGACCTACAATGAGCAGTTCTTC.

This clonotype was counted at least ten times. The chain combines TRBV18 with TRBJ2-5; the D gene is possibly TRBD1 (6 bases). The CDR3 is 16 residues long. Germline CDR1 KGHSH, CDR2 LQKENI. V dropped 0 bases and J dropped 1 base, with 12 bases sitting between them. The CDR3 reads CASSPPGHSLQETQYF. In DNA, the CDR3 is TGTGCCAGCTCACCACCGGGACACTCCCTCCAAGAGACCCAGTACTTC.

Ten or more counts support this clonotype. The chain employs TRBV6-2 or TRBV6-3 and TRBJ1-2, with 9 bases fitting TRBD1. V was clipped by 2 bases and J by 4 bases; unmatched bases: 5. The CDR3 has 15 amino acids. Germline CDR1 and CDR2: MNHEY and SVGEGT. This CDR3 reads CASSYKQGASYGYTF. The CDR3 nucleotides read TGTGCCAGCAGTTACAAACAGGGGGCTAGCTATGGCTACACCTTC.

The chain links TRBV12-3 or TRBV12-4 to TRBJ2-6, with a tentative D call TRBD2 (6 bases). With 6 bases removed from V and 0 bases from J, the gap between germline ends came to 15 bases. The CDR3 covers 17 residues. The CDR3 sequence: CASRVGTHSSGANVLTF. For the CDR3, the DNA is TGTGCCAGCAGAGTCGGGACTCATAGCTCTGGGGCCAACGTCCTGACTTTC.

The sample holds many counts of this clonotype. This chain links TRBV6-5 with TRBJ2-7; the D call may be TRBD1 or TRBD2 (5 bases each). Germline V gene data show CDR1 as MNHEY and CDR2 as SVGAGI. The CDR3 covers 17 residues. Trimming shortened V by 0 bases and J by 4 bases, and 19 bases separated the two germline ends. CDR3 sequence reads: CASSYSQGPGNSYEQYF. CDR3 DNA sequence: TGTGCCAGCAGTTACTCCCAGGGCCCCGGGAACTCTTACGAGCAGTACTTC.

This clonotype was recorded at least ten times. V and J are TRBV19 and TRBJ2-3, with D unclear. V dropped 4 bases and J dropped 1 base, with 15 bases sitting between them. Germline CDR1 LNHDA, CDR2 SQIVND (reference sequence). The CDR3 is 16 amino acids. CDR3 amino acids: CASSTSGRQGTDTQYF. Written as DNA, the CDR3 is TGTGCCAGTAGTACTTCTGGCAGGCAGGGCACAGATACGCAGTATTTT.

In this sample, this clonotype turned up many times. The rearrangement joins TRBV20-1 to TRBJ2-1; D gene unclear. CDR1 is DFQATT and CDR2 is SNEGSKA in the germline V gene (reference sequence). V was cut by 0 bases and J by 7 bases, with 1 base left in between. CDR3 length: 10 amino acids. The CDR3 here is CSARDNEQFF. The CDR3 DNA is TGCAGTGCTAGAGATAATGAGCAGTTCTTC.

This clonotype appeared many times. The chain combines TRBV20-1 with TRBJ2-3; D is tentatively TRBD1 or TRBD2 (5 bases each). The V end lost 5 bases, the J end lost 5 bases, and 17 bases lay between the germline ends. Germline CDR1 is DFQATT and CDR2 is SNEGSKA (reference sequence). This CDR3 region has 14 residues. CDR3: CSAPDGGRGDTQYF. The DNA of the CDR3 is TGCAGTGCTCCTGATGGGGGAAGGGGAGATACGCAGTATTTT.

This clonotype was detected ten times or more. The chain carries TRBV12-3 or TRBV12-4 and TRBJ2-7; D unresolved. The CDR3 has 13 amino acids. V was trimmed by 6 bases and J by 0 bases, leaving 9 bases between them. The CDR3 region has the DNA TGTGCCAGCAGCCTGATTGTCTCCTACGAGCAGTACTTC. It specifies CASSLIVSYEQYF.